The 27 T cell receptor beta chains in this list originate from one sample, sequenced in a study of T cell responses to AZD1222 COVID-19 vaccine. Using immunoSEQ multiplex PCR, the repertoire was profiled, and TCRdb retains in-frame clones only, with some absent. Of approximately 120,000 clones listed, approximately 90% were seen once; the top ten hold 4.5%. Sequences were derived from peripheral blood, sampled on day 0 of AZD1222 vaccination. These receptors all stem from an adult in good health.

V is TRBV19 and J is TRBJ1-1; D gene ambiguous. CDR1 and CDR2 from the germline V gene are LNHDA and SQIVND (reference sequence). The CDR3 runs to 13 residues. V lost 9 bases and J 1 base, leaving 12 bases between the germline ends. The CDR3 is CASLRTPNTEAFF. The CDR3 nucleotides are TGTGCCAGCCTCCGGACTCCGAACACTGAAGCTTTCTTT.

The rearrangement uses TRBV27 and TRBJ2-1; D is unclear. V lost 2 bases to trimming and J lost 5 bases, with 10 bases between them. Germline assignment: CDR1 MNHEY and CDR2 SMNVEV (reference sequence). The CDR3 is 14 residues long. The CDR3 is CASSLINKHNEQFF. The DNA of the CDR3 is TGTGCCAGCAGTTTAATAAACAAGCACAATGAGCAGTTCTTC.

The chain links TRBV11-3 to TRBJ2-1; 11 bases are a match to TRBD2. The CDR3 runs to 16 residues. V shed 5 bases and J 4 bases; nucleotides not matched to a gene: 7. Germline CDR1 and CDR2: SGHNT and YENEEA. The CDR3 loop reads CASSPGGTSGYNEQFF. In DNA form, the CDR3 reads TGTGCCAGCAGCCCAGGGGGGACTAGCGGTTACAATGAGCAGTTCTTC.

The CDR3 here is CASSGHSPGDSYEQYF. CDR3 sequence (DNA): TGTGCCAGCAGTGGGCACAGTCCAGGCGATTCCTACGAGCAGTACTTC. The chain links TRBV6-2 or TRBV6-3 to TRBJ2-7; D unresolved. CDR1 is MNHEY and CDR2 is SVGEGT in the germline V gene. V gave up 5 bases and J gave up 1 base, with 18 bases separating them. The CDR3 spans 16 residues.

The chain combines TRBV18 with TRBJ2-1, with 9 positions matching TRBD1. The CDR3 sequence is 12 residues long. V shed 5 bases and J 9 bases; nucleotides not matched to a gene: 2. Germline values: CDR1 KGHSH, CDR2 LQKENI. This CDR3 is CASSTQGAEQFF. The CDR3 region has the DNA TGTGCCAGCTCAACACAGGGGGCTGAGCAGTTCTTC.

The chain recombines TRBV12-3 or TRBV12-4 with TRBJ2-7; D gene unclear. The CDR3 runs 12 residues. V gave up 1 base and J gave up 8 bases, with 9 bases separating them. CDR3 coding DNA: TGTGCCAGCAGTTTAGTACAGTTCAAGCAGTACTTC. Amino acids: CASSLVQFKQYF.

The V and J genes are TRBV6-2 or TRBV6-3 and TRBJ2-2; D remains ambiguous. Between the trimmed V and J ends, which lost 4 bases and 1 base, there was a span of 7 bases. Germline CDR1 is MNHEY and CDR2 is SVGEGT. This CDR3 has 14 residues. CDR3 residues: CASSFTENTGELFF. The CDR3 DNA follows: TGTGCCAGCAGTTTTACGGAGAACACCGGGGAGCTGTTTTTT.

The chain has TRBV19 and TRBJ2-5; 7 bases are shared with TRBD2. Germline V CDR1 and CDR2: LNHDA, SQIVND (reference sequence). The CDR3 is made up of 13 amino acids. Germline trimming cut 10 bases from V and 2 bases from J; bases unmatched to any gene: 7. The CDR3 nucleotides read TGTGCCACCCGAGACGGGGGGCAAGAGACCCAGTACTTC. This translates into CATRDGGQETQYF.

The chain employs TRBV7-2 and TRBJ1-5, with TRBD1 matching 7 bases. J gave up 5 bases and V 1 base, and 2 bases lay outside the gene matches. CDR3 length: 14 residues. Germline loops: CDR1 SGHTA, CDR2 FQGNSA. The CDR3 is CASSLVQGDQPQHF. The DNA of the CDR3 is TGTGCCAGCAGCTTAGTGCAGGGGGATCAGCCCCAGCATTTT.

The rearrangement links TRBV5-1 to TRBJ1-4; 9 bases fit TRBD1. There are 14 residues in the CDR3. Germline V gives CDR1 SGHRS, CDR2 YFSETQ. J lost 5 bases, V lost 6 bases, and 5 bases had no gene match. CDR3: CASNSGQGNEKLFF. CDR3 DNA: TGCGCCAGCAATTCCGGACAGGGGAATGAAAAACTGTTTTTT. Full variable domain (remainder filled in from reference TRBV5-1 and TRBJ1-4): KAGVTQTPRYLIKTRGQQVTLSCSPISGHRSVSWYQQTPGQGLQFLFEYFSETQRNKGNFPGRFSGRQFSNSRSEMNVSTLELGDSALYLCASNSGQGNEKLFFGSGTQLSVL.

This chain links TRBV19 with TRBJ2-5, with 7 bases matching TRBD1. V lost 6 bases, J lost 2 bases, and 6 bases stayed unmatched. The CDR3 loop spans 14 amino acids. Germline CDR1 LNHDA, CDR2 SQIVND (reference sequence). CDR3 DNA sequence: TGTGCCAGTAGCGACGGGGACAGTCAAGAGACCCAGTACTTC. Amino acid sequence: CASSDGDSQETQYF.

This chain links TRBV10-1 with TRBJ2-3, with 8 bases that match TRBD2. This CDR3 is 15 amino acids long. V gave up 5 bases and J gave up 0 bases; unmatched junction bases: 4. The germline V gene has CDR1 WNHNN and CDR2 SYGVQD (reference sequence). CDR3 DNA: TGCGCCAGCAGTCCCTTAGCGGGGAGCACAGATACGCAGTATTTT. Translating gives CASSPLAGSTDTQYF.

Here the CDR3 reads CASSLSGGVARGTQYF. CDR3 coding DNA: TGTGCCAGCAGTTTAAGCGGCGGGGTGGCCCGGGGTACGCAGTATTTT. V and J are TRBV27 and TRBJ2-3; possibly TRBD2 for D (6 bases). V lost 2 bases to trimming and J lost 8 bases, with 20 bases between them. This CDR3 has 16 amino acids. Looked up from germline, CDR1 is MNHEY and CDR2 is SMNVEV (reference sequence).

The chain uses TRBV19 and TRBJ2-3, with D possibly TRBD2 on 7 matching bases. This CDR3 region has 15 residues. V was pared by 3 bases and J by 5 bases, with 15 bases between. CDR1 LNHDA and CDR2 SQIVND come from the germline V gene (reference sequence). CDR3 sequence reads: CASSISGGWIDTQYF. DNA for the CDR3: TGTGCCAGTAGTATTTCGGGGGGCTGGATAGATACGCAGTATTTT. Drawing the rest from reference TRBV19 and TRBJ2-3, the complete variable domain is DGGITQSPKYLFRKEGQNVTLSCEQNLNHDAMYWYRQDPGQGLRLIYYSQIVNDFQKGDIAEGYSVSREKKESFPLTVTSAQKNPTAFYLCASSISGGWIDTQYFGPGTRLTVL.

This clone was counted only a few times. The chain uses TRBV21-1 and TRBJ1-2; the D call in the table, TRBD1, was not verified against the DNA. TRBV21-1 is a documented pseudogene. This CDR3 is built from 14 residues. In DNA form, the CDR3 reads TGTGCCAGCAGCCCTAGACAGGCGGACTATGGCTACACCTTC. This gives the protein CASSPRQADYGYTF.

The chain employs TRBV19 and TRBJ1-5; 10 bases line up with TRBD1. Per the germline V gene, CDR1 is LNHDA and CDR2 is SQIVND (reference sequence). This CDR3 is built from 16 residues. J gave up 2 bases and V 5 bases, and 6 bases lay outside the gene matches. In DNA, the CDR3 is TGTGCCAGTAGTCTCGCAGGGACAGGGGGCAATCAGCCCCAGCATTTT. It specifies CASSLAGTGGNQPQHF.

Details on this clone: Other DNA variants within this sample encode the same CDR3. This rearrangement joins TRBV6-2 or TRBV6-3 to TRBJ1-3; D remains unclear. This CDR3 region has 15 residues. Trimming removed 2 bases from V and 0 bases from J, with 8 bases in between. Germline assignment: CDR1 MNHEY and CDR2 SVGEGT. The CDR3 loop reads CASSYPRLSGNTIYF. In DNA, the CDR3 is TGTGCCAGCAGTTACCCGAGGCTCTCTGGAAACACCATATATTTT.

The rearrangement uses TRBV2 and TRBJ2-7; unclear D gene. Germline CDR1 and CDR2: SNHLY and FYNNEI. V lost 11 bases and J lost 0, with 11 bases in between. The CDR3 has 12 amino acids. The CDR3 DNA is TGTGCCGCCCGACGCGGCTCCTACGAGCAGTACTTC. It specifies CAARRGSYEQYF.

The chain has TRBV30 and TRBJ1-3, with D possibly matching TRBD1 (6 bases). The germline V gene encodes CDR1 GTSNPN and CDR2 SVGIG (reference sequence). The CDR3 is 17 residues long. V shed 4 bases and J shed 0 bases, with 19 bases lying between them. CDR3 amino acids: CAWINPRGRLSGNTIYF. CDR3 DNA: TGTGCCTGGATAAACCCCAGGGGCCGACTCTCTGGAAACACCATATATTTT.

V and J are TRBV18 and TRBJ1-6; 8 bases agree with TRBD1. J was trimmed by 4 bases and V by 0 bases; bases with no gene match: 2. CDR1 and CDR2 from the germline V gene are KGHSH and LQKENI. The CDR3 runs to 16 residues. In nucleotides, the CDR3 is TGTGCCAGCTCACCACCCGACAGGGGTTATAATTCACCCCTCCACTTT. It specifies CASSPPDRGYNSPLHF.

The V call is TRBV18, the J call TRBJ2-2; TRBD1 matches at 7 bases. The CDR3 runs to 15 residues. Germline V gene data show CDR1 as KGHSH and CDR2 as LQKENI. The trim removed 3 bases at V and 2 bases at J, leaving 3 bases unmatched. CDR3 bases: TGTGCCAGCTCACCGCGACAGGGAAACACCGGGGAGCTGTTTTTT. This codes for CASSPRQGNTGELFF.

The chain recombines TRBV4-2 with TRBJ2-2, with D uncertain. Per the germline V gene, CDR1 is LGHNA and CDR2 is YNFKEQ. The length of the CDR3 is 17 residues. With 1 base removed from V and 6 bases from J, the gap between germline ends came to 18 bases. Here the CDR3 reads CASSQAKGPPLPGELFF. CDR3 nucleotide sequence: TGTGCCAGCAGCCAAGCGAAGGGCCCCCCCCTCCCCGGGGAGCTGTTTTTT.

V gene TRBV27 combines with J gene TRBJ1-6; the D is unclear. V was trimmed by 6 bases and J by 0 bases, leaving 15 bases between them. CDR3 length: 17 residues. Germline V gene data show CDR1 as MNHEY and CDR2 as SMNVEV (reference sequence). CDR3 DNA: TGTGCCAGCAGAAGAGCCACCTCAGACTCCTATAATTCACCCCTCCACTTT. Translation: CASRRATSDSYNSPLHF.

The chain couples TRBV5-5 to TRBJ1-6, with 8 bases that match TRBD1. The germline V gene has CDR1 SGHKS and CDR2 YYEKEE (reference sequence). This CDR3 contains 18 residues. V trimming: 6 bases; J trimming: 7 bases; junction bases outside the gene matches: 18. CDR3 region: CASNPWFADRVVNSPLHF. For the CDR3, the DNA is TGTGCCAGCAACCCGTGGTTTGCGGACAGGGTTGTGAATTCACCCCTCCACTTT.

The gene calls are TRBV3-1 (or the pseudogene TRBV3-2) and TRBJ2-7; possibly TRBD1 for D (6 bases). Looked up from germline, CDR1 is LGHDT and CDR2 is YNNKEL (reference sequence). The V gene lost 1 base and the J gene lost 8 bases, with 9 bases spanning the gap. The CDR3 is 12 residues long. CDR3 DNA sequence: TGTGCCAGCAGCCAAGCCCGGGACAAGCAGTACTTC. Translating gives CASSQARDKQYF.

The chain recombines TRBV25-1 with TRBJ2-2, with D hard to call. Germline lookup yields CDR1 MGHDK and CDR2 SYGVNS. CDR3 length equals 12 residues. The ends were cut back, 1 base at V and 5 bases at J, with 2 bases in the middle. The CDR3 region is CASSELTGELFF. The CDR3 DNA reads TGTGCCAGCAGTGAATTGACCGGGGAGCTGTTTTTT.

The chain has TRBV3-1 (or the pseudogene TRBV3-2) and TRBJ1-4, with D tentatively TRBD1 (6 bases). Germline V lookup: CDR1 LGHDT, CDR2 YNNKEL (reference sequence). The CDR3 consists of 15 residues. V was trimmed by 7 bases and J by 8 bases, leaving 20 bases between them. Here the CDR3 reads CASKMTGRTGEKLFF. The CDR3 DNA sequence: TGTGCCAGCAAAATGACAGGCCGGACGGGGGAAAAACTGTTTTTT.